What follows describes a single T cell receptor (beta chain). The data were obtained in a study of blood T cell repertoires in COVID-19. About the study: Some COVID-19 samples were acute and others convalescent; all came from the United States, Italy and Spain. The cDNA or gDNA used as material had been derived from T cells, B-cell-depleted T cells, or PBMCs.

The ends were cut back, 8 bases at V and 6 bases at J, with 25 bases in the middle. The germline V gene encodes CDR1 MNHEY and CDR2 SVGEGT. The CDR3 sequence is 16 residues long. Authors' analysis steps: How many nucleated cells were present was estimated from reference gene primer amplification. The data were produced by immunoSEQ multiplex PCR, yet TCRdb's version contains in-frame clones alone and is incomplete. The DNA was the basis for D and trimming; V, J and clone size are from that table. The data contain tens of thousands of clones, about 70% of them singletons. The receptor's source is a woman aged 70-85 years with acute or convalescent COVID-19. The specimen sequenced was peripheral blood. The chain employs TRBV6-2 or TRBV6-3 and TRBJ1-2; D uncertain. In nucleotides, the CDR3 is TGTGCCAGCGGCCGACCGGGCCTAGGAGAGGAGGATGGCTACACCTTC. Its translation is CASGRPGLGEEDGYTF.